This TCR beta chain comes out of a study of graft-versus-host responses after intestinal transplantation. Whole-study context: Every recipient had anti-thymocyte globulin induction and around three years of tacrolimus plus steroids. The study's findings and limits: GvH clones occurred in recipient marrow; some first appeared in ileum or blood.

This CDR3 comprises 10 residues. Trimming stripped 6 bases from V and 13 bases from J, with 12 bases between. Germline V gives CDR1 MNHNS, CDR2 SASEGT. Assay used: immunoSEQ multiplex PCR; TCRdb lists only in-frame clones, some missing. The repertoire has about 73,000 clones, 90% of them found once; the top ten carry about 4.3%. To note about this clone: The target antigen is unknown.

Sequences were derived from unstimulated CD8+ T cells sorted from spleen or lymph node cells, sampled before transplant. V gene TRBV6-1 combines with J gene TRBJ2-5; possibly TRBD2 for D (5 bases). The receptor comes from a human donor who was the organ donor for an intestinal transplant. The CDR3 sequence is CASRDWVGYF. The CDR3 region has the DNA TGTGCCAGCAGGGACTGGGTGGGGTACTTC.